The 6 T cell receptor beta chains in this list originate from one sample, sequenced in a study of T cells in tumors after PD-1 blockade. Method: immunoSEQ multiplex PCR; TCRdb's copy keeps in-frame clones and lacks some. The sample includes tens of thousands of clones, around 72% of them seen just once. The sample here was PBMCs, taken after anti-PD-1 treatment. These receptors came from a human donor with basal cell carcinoma.

This clone came up a few times. The J gene is TRBJ1-5, the V gene TRBV27; 7 bases match TRBD1. Germline V CDR1 and CDR2: MNHEY, SMNVEV (reference sequence). V shed 6 bases, J shed 1 base, and the junction held 3 bases outside the gene matches. CDR3 size: 14 residues. In DNA form, the CDR3 reads TGTGCCAGCAGGACACAGGGGAGCAATCAGCCCCAGCATTTT. Encoded protein: CASRTQGSNQPQHF.

The rearrangement uses TRBV7-9 and TRBJ2-1, with 7 bases aligning to TRBD2. The CDR3 runs to 14 residues. The trim removed 5 bases at V and 2 bases at J, leaving 3 bases unmatched. CDR1 is SEHNR and CDR2 is FQNEAQ in the germline V gene (reference sequence). The CDR3, as DNA: TGTGCCAGCAGCCGTCGGGAGGCCTACAATGAGCAGTTCTTC. Residues: CASSRREAYNEQFF.

The rearrangement uses TRBV14 and TRBJ1-6; tentative D call: TRBD1 (6 bases). CDR3 length: 15 amino acids. V lost 0 bases and J lost 9, with 12 bases in between. The germline CDR1 and CDR2 sequences are SGHDN and FVKESK. The CDR3 DNA sequence: TGTGCCAGCAGCCAAGATTGGCAGGGGCGTTCACCCCTCCACTTT. It encodes CASSQDWQGRSPLHF.

The chain uses TRBV6-2 or TRBV6-3 and TRBJ1-5, with D hard to call. V lost 0 bases and J lost 0, with 12 bases in between. CDR3 length: 17 amino acids. Germline loops: CDR1 MNHEY, CDR2 SVGEGT. The CDR3 nucleotides read TGTGCCAGCAGTTACTCGGAGGTCTTTTATAGCAATCAGCCCCAGCATTTT. Residues: CASSYSEVFYSNQPQHF.

The CDR3 coding sequence is TGTGCCAGCAGCTCCGGGACTAGCGGGGAGACGCAGTATTTT. Translation: CASSSGTSGETQYF. This sequence joins TRBV7-2 and TRBJ2-3; 13 bases line up with TRBD2. The CDR3 contains 14 residues. CDR1 and CDR2 from the germline V gene are SGHTA and FQGNSA. V trimming: 4 bases; J trimming: 9 bases; junction bases outside the gene matches: 4.

This clone was seen only once. V and J are TRBV29-1 and TRBJ1-1; 7 bases fit TRBD1. Per the germline V gene, CDR1 is SQVTM and CDR2 is ANQGSEA. The CDR3 is 14 residues long. The trim removed 3 bases at V and 5 bases at J, leaving 9 bases unmatched. The CDR3, as DNA: TGCAGCGTTGAGCTATCAGGGGGAAGTACTGAAGCTTTCTTT. This translates into CSVELSGGSTEAFF.